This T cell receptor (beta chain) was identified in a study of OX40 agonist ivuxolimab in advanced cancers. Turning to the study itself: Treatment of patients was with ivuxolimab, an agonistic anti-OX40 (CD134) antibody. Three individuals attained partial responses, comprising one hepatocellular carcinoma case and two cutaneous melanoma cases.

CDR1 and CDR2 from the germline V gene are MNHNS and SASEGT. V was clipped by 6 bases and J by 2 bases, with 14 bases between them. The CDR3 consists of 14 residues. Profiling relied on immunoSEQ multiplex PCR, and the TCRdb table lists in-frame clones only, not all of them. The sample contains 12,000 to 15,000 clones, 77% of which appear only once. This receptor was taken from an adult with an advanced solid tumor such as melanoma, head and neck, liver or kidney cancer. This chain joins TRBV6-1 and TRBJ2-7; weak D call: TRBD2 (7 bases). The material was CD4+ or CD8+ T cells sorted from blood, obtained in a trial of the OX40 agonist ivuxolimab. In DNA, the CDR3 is TGTGCCAGCAGAGGGGGAGGGGACCCCTACGAGCAGTACTTC. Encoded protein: CASRGGGDPYEQYF.